These 31 T cell receptor beta chains were sequenced from one sample in a study of monozygotic twins with inflammatory bowel disease. From its re-call of the 5' RACE reads, TCRdb lists each CDR3 protein once, without DNA. This sample's clone table lists tens of thousands of distinct CDR3 sequences. Sequencing input: blood. The source of these receptors is a human donor with ulcerative colitis or Crohn's disease, or a healthy co-twin of an affected twin (not recorded which).

This rearrangement joins TRBV5-1 to TRBJ1-6; TCRdb picks TRBD1, but there is no DNA to check that call. Germline V gene lookup returns CDR1 SGHRS and CDR2 YFSETQ. The CDR3 has 15 amino acids. This CDR3 reads CASSLRDRALSPLHF.

The V and J genes are TRBV12-3 or TRBV12-4 and TRBJ1-5; checking the TCRdb D call of TRBD1 is not possible without DNA. This CDR3 is built from 14 residues. The CDR3 spells CASANWAGNQPQHF.

The chain combines TRBV10-3 with TRBJ1-5; without DNA, the TCRdb call of TRBD1 cannot be checked. CDR1 and CDR2 (germline): ENHRY, SYGVKD. This CDR3 comprises 16 residues. The chain's CDR3 is CAISESGGGGVMPQHF.

This chain uses TRBV28 with TRBJ1-3; absent DNA, TCRdb's TRBD1 call cannot be checked. The CDR3 is 13 residues long. The germline gives CDR1 MDHEN, CDR2 SYDVKM. CDR3 amino acids: CATQPPRADTIYF.

The chain is built from TRBV7-3 and TRBJ2-1; with no DNA, the TCRdb D assignment of TRBD2 cannot be verified. The length of the CDR3 is 14 residues. The germline CDR1 and CDR2 sequences are SGHTA and FQGTGA. The CDR3 region is CASSMQLEPNEQFF.

The V and J genes are TRBV6-5 and TRBJ1-1. Germline lookup yields CDR1 MNHEY and CDR2 SVGAGI. The CDR3 totals 13 residues. CDR3 sequence reads: CASSYRGRTEAFF.

This chain links TRBV5-1 with TRBJ1-4; lacking DNA, the TRBD1 call made by TCRdb goes unchecked. The V gene's germline CDR1 is SGHRS and CDR2 YFSETQ. The CDR3 runs 16 residues. The CDR3 reads CASSLGDRGVGEKLFF.

J is TRBJ2-1 and V is TRBV20-1; the D call from TCRdb, TRBD2, cannot be confirmed without DNA. CDR3 length: 14 residues. Germline assignment: CDR1 DFQATT and CDR2 SNEGSKA (reference sequence). The CDR3 reads CSAETSGGYNEQFF.

The chain links TRBV7-9 to TRBJ1-1; TCRdb's D gene call, TRBD1, goes unchecked for lack of DNA. CDR1 is SEHNR and CDR2 is FQNEAQ in the germline V gene (reference sequence). The CDR3 is 21 residues long. CDR3 amino acids: CASVIWFRGRDRKQLNTEAFF. The whole variable domain, remainder taken from reference TRBV7-9 and TRBJ1-1, is DTGVSQNPRHKITKRGQNVTFRCDPISEHNRLYWYRQTLGQGPEFLTYFQNEAQLEKSRLLSDRFSAERPKGSFSTLEIQRTEQGDSAMYLCASVIWFRGRDRKQLNTEAFFGQGTRLTVV.

This chain uses TRBV7-2 with TRBJ2-3; the TCRdb D gene call, TRBD1, has no DNA to confirm it. The CDR3 is made up of 14 amino acids. Germline CDR1 SGHTA, CDR2 FQGNSA. The CDR3 here is CATGGAGNADTQYF.

The V gene is TRBV12-3 or TRBV12-4, the J gene TRBJ1-2; absent DNA, TCRdb's TRBD1 call cannot be checked. CDR3 size: 15 residues. The CDR3 spells CASSPGTGALYGYTF.

V is TRBV5-1 and J is TRBJ1-6; TCRdb selects TRBD1, and the lack of DNA leaves this call unchecked. The CDR3 has 17 amino acids. Germline V gene sequence: CDR1 SGHRS, CDR2 YFSETQ. The CDR3 sequence: CASSTGDTLAPNSPLHF.

The chain has TRBV6-1 and TRBJ1-1; with no DNA, the TCRdb D assignment of TRBD1 cannot be verified. The CDR3 sequence is 15 residues long. CDR1 is MNHNS, CDR2 SASEGT, per germline. CDR3 protein: CASSARDVMNTEAFF.

The chain has TRBV6-5 and TRBJ1-1. Germline CDR1 MNHEY, CDR2 SVGAGI. The CDR3 loop spans 18 amino acids. The CDR3 is CASIAADSPLIMNTEAFF.

The J gene is TRBJ2-1, the V gene TRBV7-3. The CDR3 runs to 13 residues. From germline, CDR1 is SGHTA and CDR2 FQGTGA. CDR3 protein: CASSGMTSNEQFF.

The chain couples TRBV6-5 to TRBJ1-5. From germline, CDR1 is MNHEY and CDR2 SVGAGI. The CDR3 sequence is 15 residues long. CDR3 protein: CASSSSQASNQPQHF.

V is TRBV7-9 and J is TRBJ2-1; with no DNA, the TCRdb D assignment of TRBD2 cannot be verified. Germline-derived CDR1 and CDR2 are SEHNR and FQNEAQ (reference sequence). The CDR3 covers 16 residues. CDR3: CASSPSGGQNYNEQFF.

The chain couples TRBV20-1 to TRBJ2-7; the TCRdb call, TRBD1, lacks DNA for checking. Germline loops: CDR1 DFQATT, CDR2 SNEGSKA (reference sequence). The CDR3 runs to 11 residues. The CDR3 spells CSAMTVFEQYF.

The genes are TRBV7-2 and TRBJ2-1; TCRdb designates TRBD1, a call that cannot be tested without DNA. The CDR3 runs to 14 residues. Germline CDR1 is SGHTA and CDR2 is FQGNSA. CDR3 region: CASSYLTGGNEQFF.

The chain carries TRBV27 and TRBJ1-5. The V gene's germline CDR1 is MNHEY and CDR2 SMNVEV (reference sequence). There are 13 residues in the CDR3. Here the CDR3 reads CASSFDSSQPQHF.

The chain links TRBV12-3 or TRBV12-4 to TRBJ2-1; TCRdb names TRBD2, which stays unverified in the absence of DNA. CDR3 length: 15 amino acids. The chain's CDR3 is CASSFFPLAGNEQFF.

The chain employs TRBV6-6 and TRBJ1-1; TCRdb calls TRBD1, which cannot be checked without DNA. The CDR3 covers 12 residues. Germline V CDR1 and CDR2: MNHNY, SVGAGI (reference sequence). This CDR3 is CASVGGVTEAFF.

CDR3 in amino acids: CASSRGASGDTQYF. The rearrangement joins TRBV3-1 to TRBJ2-3; the D call of TRBD2 rests on TCRdb alone, since no DNA is present to check it. The CDR3 covers 14 residues. The germline V gene has CDR1 LGHDT and CDR2 YNNKEL (reference sequence).

Considering frequency, this clonotype is medium-sized (0.01 to 0.1%). The chain is built from TRBV5-6 and TRBJ2-7; no DNA is available, so the TRBD1 call from TCRdb remains unchecked. The CDR3 has 15 residues. Per the germline V gene, CDR1 is SGHDT and CDR2 is YYEEEE. CDR3 sequence: CASSLPDSTTYEQYF.

The chain recombines TRBV3-1 with TRBJ1-3; TCRdb indicates TRBD1, and absent DNA this call remains unverified. CDR3 length: 15 amino acids. The germline CDR1 and CDR2 sequences are LGHDT and YNNKEL (reference sequence). CDR3 protein: CASSQLSGAGNTIYF.

The chain employs TRBV19 and TRBJ1-5; TCRdb's D call, TRBD1, is unchecked because there is no DNA. The CDR3 contains 15 residues. Germline V gives CDR1 LNHDA, CDR2 SQIVND (reference sequence). CDR3 sequence: CASRQGIYSNQPQHF.

The gene calls are TRBV11-1 and TRBJ1-2; checking the TCRdb D call of TRBD1 is not possible without DNA. The CDR3 loop spans 18 amino acids. The V gene's germline CDR1 is SGHAT and CDR2 FQDESV (reference sequence). Here the CDR3 reads CASSLAGQGRSSAFGYTF.

The rearrangement links TRBV18 to TRBJ1-2; the D call of TRBD1 rests on TCRdb alone, since no DNA is present to check it. This CDR3 has 16 amino acids. The V gene's germline CDR1 is KGHSH and CDR2 LQKENI. The CDR3 here is CASSPPASTGRDGYTF.

The rearrangement joins TRBV7-9 to TRBJ2-1. This CDR3 contains 13 residues. CDR1 SEHNR and CDR2 FQNEAQ come from the germline V gene (reference sequence). CDR3 residues: CASSLGSILEQFF.

The chain uses TRBV7-6 and TRBJ1-1; TCRdb picks TRBD1, but there is no DNA to check that call. Germline V gives CDR1 SGHVS, CDR2 FNYEAQ. The CDR3 spans 12 residues. The CDR3 region is CASSPGRSEAFF.

The gene calls are TRBV18 and TRBJ2-7. Germline assignment: CDR1 KGHSH and CDR2 LQKENI. The CDR3 extends over 15 amino acids. Here the CDR3 reads CASSPTLALTHEQYF.